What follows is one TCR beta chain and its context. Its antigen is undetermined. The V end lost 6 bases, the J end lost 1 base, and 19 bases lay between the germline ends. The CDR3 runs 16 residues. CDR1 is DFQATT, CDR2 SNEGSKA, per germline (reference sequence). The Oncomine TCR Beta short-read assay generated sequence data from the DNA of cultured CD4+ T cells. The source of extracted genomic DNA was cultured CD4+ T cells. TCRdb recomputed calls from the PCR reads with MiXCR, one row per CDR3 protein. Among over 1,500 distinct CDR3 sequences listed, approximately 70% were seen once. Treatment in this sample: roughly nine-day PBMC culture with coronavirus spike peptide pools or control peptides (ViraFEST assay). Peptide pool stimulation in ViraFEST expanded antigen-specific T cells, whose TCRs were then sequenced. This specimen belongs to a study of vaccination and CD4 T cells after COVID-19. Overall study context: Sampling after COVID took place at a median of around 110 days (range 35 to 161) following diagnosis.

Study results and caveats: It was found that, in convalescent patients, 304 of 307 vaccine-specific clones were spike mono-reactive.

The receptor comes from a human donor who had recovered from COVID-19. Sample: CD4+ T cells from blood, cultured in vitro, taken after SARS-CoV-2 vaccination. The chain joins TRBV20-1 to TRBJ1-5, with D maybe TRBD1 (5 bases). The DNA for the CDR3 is TGCAGTGCCAAAGTCGGTGGGGCCCTGAGCAATCAGCCCCAGCATTTT. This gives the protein CSAKVGGALSNQPQHF.